This T cell receptor (beta chain) was recovered during a study of CD8 T cells in Susac syndrome. There are 12 residues in the CDR3. Trimming removed 7 bases from V and 5 bases from J, with 11 bases in between. Germline V gene sequence: CDR1 ENHRY, CDR2 SYGVKD. Reverse transcription of roughly 0.5 to 1 ug RNA used random hexamers. A single record per CDR3 protein comes from TCRdb applying MiXCR to the immunoSEQ multiplex PCR reads. The sample includes around 190,000 distinct CDR3 sequences, under 95% seen only once; the top ten take roughly 0.096%. V usage is TRBV10-3 and J usage is TRBJ1-1; the D is unclear. The sequence derives from a human donor in good health. Sequenced sample: CD4+ T cells from PBMCs. CDR3 protein: CAIKEGGTEAFF. The CDR3 coding sequence is TGTGCCATCAAAGAGGGAGGAACTGAAGCTTTCTTT.